This TCR beta chain was found in a study of T cell responses to AZD1222 COVID-19 vaccine. General study findings and limits: Reports indicate that nearly half of spike-specific TCRs are directed at unmutated variant regions. Following two doses of AZD1222, Spike-specific TCR breadth and depth rose. Most donors were white British, females outnumbered males, and clonal diversity was possibly underestimated.

With regard to this clone: Its antigen is unknown.

The table came from immunoSEQ multiplex PCR; TCRdb's copy has only in-frame clones and leaves some out. The table includes about 100,000 clones, around nine tenths detected once. The TCR was taken from an adult in good health. Sample: peripheral blood, taken on day 0 of AZD1222 vaccination.

CDR3 sequence reads: CSVETSGSYNEQFF. CDR3 in DNA: TGCAGCGTTGAGACTAGCGGTTCCTACAATGAGCAGTTCTTC. The V gene is TRBV29-1, the J gene TRBJ2-1; TRBD2 agrees at 9 bases. This CDR3 is 14 amino acids long. The ends lost 3 bases at V and 1 base at J; junction bases unmatched: 1. CDR1 is SQVTM, CDR2 ANQGSEA, per germline.